The 20 T cell receptor beta chains below come from one sample, sequenced in a study of identical twins. TCRdb re-analysed the 5' RACE reads in MiXCR, keeping a single row per CDR3 protein. Found here are 200,000 to 250,000 distinct CDR3 sequences, roughly 13% of them singletons; the top ten hold around 4%. These data were also reused for a study on yellow fever vaccine responses in identical twins.

Sequencing was done on a sample of memory (CD45RO+) T cells sorted from blood. The receptors here all came from a woman aged 18 to 35 in good health.

V and J are TRBV4-1 and TRBJ2-2; D remains ambiguous. The germline V gene has CDR1 MGHRA and CDR2 YSYEKL. CDR3 length: 16 residues. Trimming shortened V by 11 bases and J by 5 bases, and 24 bases separated the two germline ends. The CDR3 DNA reads TGCGCCGCTAAGAAGGATCCGGAAAGGGAAACCGGGGAGCTGTTTTTT. Translation gives CAAKKDPERETGELFF.

The chain employs TRBV7-8 and TRBJ2-1; D is unresolved. Germline lookup yields CDR1 SGHVS and CDR2 FQNEAQ. V dropped 5 bases and J dropped 0 bases, with 14 bases sitting between them. The CDR3 spans 16 residues. The CDR3 nucleotides are TGTGCCAGCAGCACACGTGGTAAGAGCTCCTACAATGAGCAGTTCTTC. Translation gives CASSTRGKSSYNEQFF.

The chain has TRBV7-2 and TRBJ1-1, with D uncertain. This CDR3 contains 11 residues. With 2 bases removed from V and 8 bases from J, the gap between germline ends came to 6 bases. Germline V CDR1 and CDR2: SGHTA, FQGNSA. The CDR3 sequence: CASSLFTEAFF. CDR3 sequence (DNA): TGTGCCAGCAGCTTATTCACAGAAGCTTTCTTT.

This clonotype was found a few times. The chain uses TRBV12-3 or TRBV12-4 and TRBJ1-1; D gene uncertain. V was clipped by 11 bases and J by 0 bases, with 28 bases between them. This CDR3 is 18 amino acids long. The CDR3 sequence: CAFSLESGLGGMNTEAFF. Written as DNA, the CDR3 is TGTGCCTTCAGTTTAGAATCGGGGTTGGGTGGGATGAACACTGAAGCTTTCTTT.

This clonotype was found once. This chain connects TRBV30 to TRBJ2-7; no reliable D call. Deletions cut 6 bases from V and 0 bases from J, with 3 bases between. This CDR3 region has 10 residues. Germline assignment: CDR1 GTSNPN and CDR2 SVGIG (reference sequence). The CDR3 region is CACGSYEQYF. CDR3 coding DNA: TGTGCCTGCGGCTCCTACGAGCAGTACTTC.

This clonotype was seen at least ten times. This chain's CDR3 is CATSRNRDAPNEQFF. The CDR3 bases are TGTGCCACCAGCAGAAATAGGGACGCACCCAATGAGCAGTTCTTC. The rearrangement links TRBV15 to TRBJ2-1, with D perhaps assigned TRBD1 or TRBD2 (5 bases each). Trimming removed 2 bases from V and 6 bases from J, with 14 bases in between. CDR3 size: 15 residues. Per germline, CDR1 LNHNV and CDR2 YYDKDF (reference sequence).

This chain links TRBV4-3 with TRBJ2-3; 7 bases fit TRBD1. Germline CDR1 and CDR2: LGHNA and YSLEER. This CDR3 is built from 16 residues. V shed 3 bases and J 2 bases; nucleotides not matched to a gene: 8. This CDR3 is CASSQDTGQATDTQYF. The CDR3 DNA reads as TGCGCCAGCAGCCAGGATACTGGACAGGCCACAGATACGCAGTATTTT.

This clonotype was observed a few times. This chain connects TRBV5-4 to TRBJ2-2; D perhaps matches TRBD1 (7 bases). Per germline, CDR1 SGHNT and CDR2 YYREEE (reference sequence). CDR3 length: 17 amino acids. The V and J ends lost 0 bases and 4 bases respectively, with 16 bases between them. The CDR3 loop reads CASSLAPGTAGTGELFF. Here the CDR3 DNA reads TGTGCCAGCAGCTTGGCCCCCGGGACAGCGGGCACCGGGGAGCTGTTTTTT.

The chain carries TRBV15 and TRBJ2-7; possibly TRBD2 for D (5 bases). The CDR3 length is 18 residues. Germline assignment: CDR1 LNHNV and CDR2 YYDKDF (reference sequence). With 1 base removed from V and 5 bases from J, the gap between germline ends came to 24 bases. The CDR3 reads CATSRARNAGPEGNEQYF. The DNA of the CDR3 is TGTGCCACCAGCAGAGCACGTAACGCGGGCCCCGAGGGTAACGAGCAGTACTTC.

The chain employs TRBV18 and TRBJ2-5, with D perhaps TRBD1 (5 bases). Germline assignment: CDR1 KGHSH and CDR2 LQKENI. Between the trimmed V and J ends, which lost 4 bases and 0 bases, there was a span of 15 bases. This CDR3 comprises 16 residues. The CDR3 DNA reads as TGTGCCAGCTCACGACAGTTGGAGTACTACCAAGAGACCCAGTACTTC. Translating it yields CASSRQLEYYQETQYF. Filled out from reference TRBV18 and TRBJ2-5, the complete variable domain reads NAGVMQNPRHLVRRRGQEARLRCSPMKGHSHVYWYRQLPEEGLKFMVYLQKENIIDESGMPKERFSAEFPKEGPSILRIQQVVRGDSAAYFCASSRQLEYYQETQYFGPGTRLLVL.

This clonotype has ten or more counts. This sequence joins TRBV3-1 and TRBJ2-5; 8 positions agree with TRBD2. The CDR3 covers 15 residues. The V gene's germline CDR1 is LGHDT and CDR2 YNNKEL (reference sequence). V trimming: 5 bases; J trimming: 2 bases; junction bases outside the gene matches: 7. DNA of the CDR3: TGTGCCAGCAGCTTCGGCGGGGGGAAGCAAGAGACCCAGTACTTC. Protein: CASSFGGGKQETQYF.

At least ten counts were recorded for this clonotype. This sequence joins TRBV5-1 and TRBJ2-3; tentatively, D is TRBD1 (5 bases). The germline gives CDR1 SGHRS, CDR2 YFSETQ. Trimming left V 5 bases short and J 2 bases short, with 12 bases between. The CDR3 is made up of 14 amino acids. Here the CDR3 DNA reads TGCGCCAGCAGTTCAGGGTTTAACACAGATACGCAGTATTTT. Encoded protein: CASSSGFNTDTQYF.

A few counts support this clonotype. The chain has TRBV12-3 or TRBV12-4 and TRBJ2-7; 9 bases are a match to TRBD1. J gave up 1 base and V 6 bases, and 7 bases lay outside the gene matches. The CDR3 extends over 15 amino acids. The CDR3 region is CASRPGQGLSYEQYF. The CDR3 region has the DNA TGTGCCAGCAGGCCCGGACAGGGGTTGTCCTACGAGCAGTACTTC.

This clonotype was detected ten times or more. The genes are TRBV5-1 and TRBJ2-7, with a weak D call TRBD1 (6 bases). This CDR3 region has 15 residues. Trimming pared 4 bases from V and 4 bases from J, leaving 18 bases between. Germline V gives CDR1 SGHRS, CDR2 YFSETQ. The CDR3 region has the DNA TGCGCCAGCAGCCCCCTACAGGGTCTGGTTTACGAGCAGTACTTC. This codes for CASSPLQGLVYEQYF.

The sample holds many counts of this clonotype. This chain uses TRBV7-8 with TRBJ1-5; no clear D. V shed 3 bases and J shed 0 bases, with 12 bases lying between them. Per germline, CDR1 SGHVS and CDR2 FQNEAQ. CDR3 length: 16 residues. The CDR3: CASSLLAVHSNQPQHF. The CDR3 DNA reads TGTGCCAGCAGCTTGTTAGCGGTTCATAGCAATCAGCCCCAGCATTTT.

V gene TRBV5-1 combines with J gene TRBJ2-1, with D possibly matching TRBD1 (6 bases). CDR1 is SGHRS and CDR2 is YFSETQ in the germline V gene. This CDR3 contains 15 residues. With 0 bases removed from V and 4 bases from J, the gap between germline ends came to 11 bases. The CDR3 DNA reads TGCGCCAGCAGCTTGGTGCCAGGGGCTTACAATGAGCAGTTCTTC. Amino acid sequence: CASSLVPGAYNEQFF.

The sample holds many counts of this clonotype. The chain uses TRBV3-1 and TRBJ2-7, with 7 bases lining up with TRBD2. Germline loops: CDR1 LGHDT, CDR2 YNNKEL (reference sequence). With 4 bases clipped from V and 3 bases from J, the junction kept 0 bases outside the gene matches. The CDR3 totals 12 residues. The CDR3 sequence: CASSRTSYEQYF. For the CDR3, the DNA is TGTGCCAGCAGCCGGACTAGCTACGAGCAGTACTTC.

Only a few counts were recorded for this clonotype. The rearrangement joins TRBV6-2 or TRBV6-3 to TRBJ1-5; 7 bases are a match to TRBD1. The V gene end was trimmed by 5 bases and the J gene end by 5 bases; junction bases not matched to a gene: 6. The CDR3 runs to 14 residues. In germline, CDR1 is MNHEY, CDR2 SVGEGT. The CDR3 reads CASSRYRGDQPQHF. CDR3 DNA sequence: TGTGCCAGCAGTCGATACAGGGGAGATCAGCCCCAGCATTTT.

The chain combines TRBV5-1 with TRBJ2-5; D assignment may be TRBD1 or TRBD2 (6 bases each). CDR1 and CDR2 (germline): SGHRS, YFSETQ. This CDR3 comprises 13 residues. Trimming shortened V by 5 bases and J by 4 bases, and 12 bases separated the two germline ends. CDR3 sequence: CASRQQGGETQYF. The CDR3 bases are TGCGCCAGCAGACAACAGGGAGGAGAGACCCAGTACTTC.

This chain's CDR3 is CATSREGRNSYEQYF. The CDR3 region has the DNA TGTGCCACCAGCAGAGAGGGACGGAACTCCTACGAGCAGTACTTC. This chain joins TRBV15 and TRBJ2-7; D tentatively reads TRBD1 or TRBD2 (5 bases each). The V and J ends lost 0 bases and 0 bases respectively, with 9 bases between them. Germline assignment: CDR1 LNHNV and CDR2 YYDKDF (reference sequence). The CDR3 covers 15 residues. The complete variable domain, with remaining parts taken from reference TRBV15 and TRBJ2-7, reads DAMVIQNPRYQVTQFGKPVTLSCSQTLNHNVMYWYQQKSSQAPKLLFHYYDKDFNNEADTPDNFQSRRPNTSFCFLDIRSPGLGDTAMYLCATSREGRNSYEQYFGPGTRLTVT.